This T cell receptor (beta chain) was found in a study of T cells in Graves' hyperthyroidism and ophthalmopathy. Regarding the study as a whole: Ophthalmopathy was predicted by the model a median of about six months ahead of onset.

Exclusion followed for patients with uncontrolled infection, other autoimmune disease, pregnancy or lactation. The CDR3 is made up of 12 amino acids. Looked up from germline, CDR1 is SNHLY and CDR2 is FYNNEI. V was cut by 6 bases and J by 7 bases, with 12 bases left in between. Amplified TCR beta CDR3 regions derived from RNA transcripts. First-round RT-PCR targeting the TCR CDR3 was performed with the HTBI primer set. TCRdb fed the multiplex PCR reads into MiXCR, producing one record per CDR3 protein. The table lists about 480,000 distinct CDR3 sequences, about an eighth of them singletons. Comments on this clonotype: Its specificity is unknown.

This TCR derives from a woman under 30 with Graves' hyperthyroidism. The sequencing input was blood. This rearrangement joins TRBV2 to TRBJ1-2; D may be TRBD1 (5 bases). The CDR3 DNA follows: TGTGCCAGCAGCGCAGGGAGCTCTGGCTACACCTTC. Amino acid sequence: CASSAGSSGYTF.